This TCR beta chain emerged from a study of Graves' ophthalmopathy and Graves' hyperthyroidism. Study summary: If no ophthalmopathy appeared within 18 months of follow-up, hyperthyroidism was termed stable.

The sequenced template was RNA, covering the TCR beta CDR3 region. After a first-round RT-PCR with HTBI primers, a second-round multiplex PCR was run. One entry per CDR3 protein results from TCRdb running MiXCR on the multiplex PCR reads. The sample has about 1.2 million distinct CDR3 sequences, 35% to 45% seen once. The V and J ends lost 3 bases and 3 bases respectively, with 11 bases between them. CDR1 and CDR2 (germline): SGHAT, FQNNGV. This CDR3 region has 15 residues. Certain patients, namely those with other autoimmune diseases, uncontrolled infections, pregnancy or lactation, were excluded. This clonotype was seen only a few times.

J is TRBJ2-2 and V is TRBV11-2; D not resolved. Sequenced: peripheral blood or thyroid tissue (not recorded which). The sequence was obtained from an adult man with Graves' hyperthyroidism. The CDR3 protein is CASSFSRVHTGELFF. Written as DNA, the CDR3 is TGTGCCAGCAGCTTTAGTAGGGTTCACACCGGGGAGCTGTTTTTT.